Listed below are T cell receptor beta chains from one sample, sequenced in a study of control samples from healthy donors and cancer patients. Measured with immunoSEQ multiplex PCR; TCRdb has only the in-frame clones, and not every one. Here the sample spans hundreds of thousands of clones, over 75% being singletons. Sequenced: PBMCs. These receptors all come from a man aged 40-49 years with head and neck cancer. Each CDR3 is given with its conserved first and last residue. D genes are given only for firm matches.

TGCGCCAGCAGTGAGTCGACTCGGGCTAGCGCCCGCACAGATACGCAGTATTTT,CASSESTRASARTDTQYF,18,.,TRBJ2-3,TRBV10-1
TGTGCCAGCAGGCGGGGGGGCCGGGAGCAGTTCTTC,CASRRGGREQFF,12,TRBD2,TRBJ2-1,TRBV6-6
TGTGCCAGCTCACCATCAGGGCAGACTGAAGCTTTCTTT,CASSPSGQTEAFF,13,.,TRBJ1-1,TRBV18
TGTGCCAGCAGTGAAATGAGGACAGGGGTTCTTGAGCAGTTCTTC,CASSEMRTGVLEQFF,15,TRBD1,TRBJ2-1,TRBV25-1
TGTGCCAGCAGCCCGCGGGGTAATCATGGCTACACCTTC,CASSPRGNHGYTF,13,.,TRBJ1-2,TRBV3-1/TRBV3-2
TGTGCCAGCAGTTATGGCTCAGGGGGATTCAATTCACCCCTCCACTTT,CASSYGSGGFNSPLHF,16,TRBD1,TRBJ1-6,TRBV6-5
TGTGCCAGCTCACCACGGACAGGAGGAATCTCCTACGAGCAGTACTTC,CASSPRTGGISYEQYF,16,TRBD1,TRBJ2-7,TRBV18
TGTGCCAGCAGCCAAGAGGTCTGGACAGGGGAGACCCCCCCCTATGGCTACACCTTC,CASSQEVWTGETPPYGYTF,19,TRBD1,TRBJ1-2,TRBV3-1/TRBV3-2
TGTGCCTGGAGTAGGACAGGTAATTCACCCCTCCACTTT,CAWSRTGNSPLHF,13,TRBD1,TRBJ1-6,TRBV30
TGTGCCAGCAGTAAAGGGGGCAATCAGCCCCAGCATTTT,CASSKGGNQPQHF,13,.,TRBJ1-5,TRBV6-2/TRBV6-3
TGTGCCAGCAGCGAGTCCCTGAACACTGAAGCTTTCTTT,CASSESLNTEAFF,13,.,TRBJ1-1,TRBV11-2
TGTGCCAGCAGCTTAAAAAGGGGGCTGGACACTGAAGCTTTCTTT,CASSLKRGLDTEAFF,15,TRBD1,TRBJ1-1,TRBV7-3
TGTGCCAGCAGCTTAGATCCCGGGGGCACAGATACGCAGTATTTT,CASSLDPGGTDTQYF,15,.,TRBJ2-3,TRBV11-2
TGTGCCAGCAGCGAACAGGGTATGCAGTACTTC,CASSEQGMQYF,11,.,TRBJ2-7,TRBV28
TGTGCCAGCAGCCAACAGGGGTTTGAGGAGCAGTTCTTC,CASSQQGFEEQFF,13,.,TRBJ2-1,TRBV3-1/TRBV3-2
TGTGCCATCAGTCCGGGACTAGCGGGGGAAAGGGGGAATGAGCAGTTCTTC,CAISPGLAGERGNEQFF,17,TRBD2,TRBJ2-1,TRBV10-3
TGTGCCAGCAGCCAAGTGGGACTTGGGGGGGGCAATGAGCAGTTCTTC,CASSQVGLGGGNEQFF,16,TRBD2,TRBJ2-1,TRBV4-2
TGTGCCAGCAGTTGGCAGTCCCTTAACTATGGCTACACCTTC,CASSWQSLNYGYTF,14,.,TRBJ1-2,TRBV21-1
TGTGCCAGCTCCCTCCACCCCCTGAGGGGTTCACCCCTCCACTTT,CASSLHPLRGSPLHF,15,.,TRBJ1-6,TRBV18
TGTGCCAGCAGCCAACGGACAGGGCCTAGCACAGATACGCAGTATTTT,CASSQRTGPSTDTQYF,16,TRBD1,TRBJ2-3,TRBV3-1/TRBV3-2
TGTGCCATCAGTGAGTTCACAGGGGGCGGCGGCACTGAAGCTTTCTTT,CAISEFTGGGGTEAFF,16,TRBD1,TRBJ1-1,TRBV10-3
TGTGCCAGCAGCTCTACGGGACAGCTGAACTATGGCTACACCTTC,CASSSTGQLNYGYTF,15,TRBD1,TRBJ1-2,TRBV7-2